This T cell receptor (beta chain) is drawn from a study of T cells after yellow fever vaccination. Study-wide results and caveats: A secondary response was less intense yet reached its peak sooner, at day 5 versus 15. Most primary-vaccination clones reappeared after the booster (about 95% CD4, about 90% CD8).

This clonotype was observed a few times. Antigen unknown. TCRdb fed the 5' RACE reads into MiXCR, producing one record per CDR3 protein. The sample holds about 220,000 distinct CDR3 sequences, approximately 6.8% seen once. The CDR3 length is 14 residues. Deletions cut 5 bases from V and 0 bases from J, with 10 bases between. The germline gives CDR1 MNHNS, CDR2 SASEGT. This TCR was recovered from a man between 25 and 39 years old who received the YFV17D yellow fever vaccine. The sample was CD4+ T cells sorted from PBMCs, taken on the day of the yellow fever booster vaccination. The V and J genes are TRBV6-1 and TRBJ1-1; possible D gene TRBD1, 6 bases. CDR3 sequence: CASSPRGMNTEAFF. CDR3 bases: TGTGCCAGCAGTCCCAGGGGTATGAACACTGAAGCTTTCTTT.